The present T cell receptor (beta chain) was sequenced within a study of T cell responses to AZD1222 COVID-19 vaccine. Overall study: Second doses at about 4 or about 12 weeks were pooled.

The CDR3 runs 14 residues. CDR1 LNHDA and CDR2 SQIVND come from the germline V gene (reference sequence). Trimming took 7 bases from V and 5 from J; bases not matched to a gene: 8. This clone has only a few counts. What it recognizes is unknown. The study's findings and limits: No day 14 peak samples; only post-peak repertoires were characterized. AZD1222 recipients seropositive at baseline numbered only six. Vaccine-associated CD4 TCRs ranged over spike, dominating at 160-218 and 743-854.

Generated by immunoSEQ multiplex PCR, the TCRdb table keeps only in-frame clones and is missing some. The sample has 170,000 or so clones, about nine tenths seen once. The V gene is TRBV19, the J gene TRBJ2-5; 9 positions agree with TRBD1. This TCR was recovered from an adult in good health. The material was peripheral blood, obtained on day 0 of AZD1222 vaccination. CDR3 coding DNA: TGTGCCAGTAAGGTAACAGGGGGCGGCGAGACCCAGTACTTC. Translated: CASKVTGGGETQYF.